These 7 T cell receptor beta chains originate from one sample sequenced in a study of CD8+CD57+ T cells in acquired aplastic anemia. Study-wide results and caveats: Relative to total CD4+ and CD8+ pools, CD8+CD57+ cells had lower diversity in patients.

The template for TCR beta VDJ and CDR3 sequence profiling was genomic DNA. One entry per CDR3 protein results from TCRdb running MiXCR on the reads. The table shows about 20,000 distinct CDR3 sequences, with under 40% occurring only once. These receptors have no identified antigens. All sequencing subjects had displayed CD8+CD57+ cell expansion on flow cytometry. The sequenced material came from CD8+CD57+ T cells sorted from PBMCs. Subset in this sample: bead-enriched CD8+CD57+ effector memory T cells from SAA patients. Receptors originate from a human donor with aplastic anemia.

There are a few counts of this clonotype. This chain uses TRBV29-1 with TRBJ1-2; 8 bases agree with TRBD1. CDR3 length: 16 amino acids. With 7 bases clipped from V and 4 bases from J, the junction kept 17 bases outside the gene matches. CDR1 SQVTM and CDR2 ANQGSEA come from the germline V gene. The DNA of the CDR3 is TGCAGCGAAAACGATCTCAGGGGGCTTTCTGGCTATGGCTACACCTTC. This sequence encodes CSENDLRGLSGYGYTF.

The chain couples TRBV27 to TRBJ2-7, with 8 bases identical to TRBD1. The germline gives CDR1 MNHEY, CDR2 SMNVEV (reference sequence). The J segment lost 5 bases and the V segment lost 3 bases, leaving 6 bases of the junction unmatched. The CDR3 sequence is 14 residues long. In nucleotides, the CDR3 is TGTGCCAGCAGTTTTGGGACAGGAGGCAACGAGCAGTACTTC. It specifies CASSFGTGGNEQYF.

CDR3 sequence reads: CAGTDLQGGLETQYF. DNA for the CDR3: TGTGCCGGCACCGACCTCCAGGGAGGCTTGGAGACCCAGTACTTC. The gene calls are TRBV7-2 and TRBJ2-5; weak D call: TRBD2 (6 bases). The CDR3 loop spans 15 amino acids. Between the trimmed V and J ends, which lost 11 bases and 5 bases, there was a span of 24 bases. Germline-derived CDR1 and CDR2 are SGHTA and FQGNSA.

V gene TRBV5-6 combines with J gene TRBJ2-3, with TRBD1 identical over 7 bases. The V and J ends lost 4 bases and 1 base, in that order; junction bases with no gene match: 9. This CDR3 region has 16 residues. Germline CDR1 reads SGHDT; CDR2 reads YYEEEE. The CDR3 spells CASSGKTGWGTDTQYF. CDR3 coding DNA: TGTGCCAGCAGCGGAAAGACAGGGTGGGGCACAGATACGCAGTATTTT.

This chain's CDR3 is CASSPRSLEAFF. The CDR3 DNA reads TGTGCCAGCTCACCACGGAGCCTTGAAGCTTTCTTT. The chain carries TRBV18 and TRBJ1-1; D call uncertain. Germline V gene sequence: CDR1 KGHSH, CDR2 LQKENI. This CDR3 contains 12 residues. V was trimmed by 1 base and J by 7 bases, leaving 7 bases between them.

The chain links TRBV28 to TRBJ2-5, with no clear D. Trimming took off 8 bases at V and 2 bases at J, with 9 bases between the two ends. The germline V gene has CDR1 MDHEN and CDR2 SYDVKM. The CDR3 length is 12 residues. As DNA, the CDR3 is TGTGCCAGCTCGACGGTGCAAGAGACCCAGTACTTC. Amino acids: CASSTVQETQYF.

This clonotype ranks as medium-sized. This sequence joins TRBV6-1 and TRBJ2-5, with 11 bases fitting TRBD2. The germline V gene encodes CDR1 MNHNS and CDR2 SASEGT. V lost 3 bases, J lost 1 base, and 4 bases stayed unmatched. The CDR3 covers 16 residues. This chain's CDR3 is CASSEATSGIQETQYF. The CDR3 DNA is TGTGCCAGCAGTGAGGCGACTAGCGGGATCCAAGAGACCCAGTACTTC.